A single T cell receptor beta chain is shown here with its context. Naive-designated CD8 cells lacked CD45RO, were positively enriched for CCR7, and omitted terminally differentiated effector memory CD45RA+ cells. Sequenced by immunoSEQ multiplex PCR; TCRdb stores in-frame clones only, minus some. There are about 820,000 clones in the sample; almost 95% occur only once, and around 24% lies in the top ten. The sample belongs to a study of shared clonotypes between healthy human individuals. The V gene lost 5 bases and the J gene lost 4 bases, with 15 bases spanning the gap. Germline values: CDR1 MNHEY, CDR2 SMNVEV (reference sequence). The CDR3 spans 15 residues.

Source material: naive CD8+ T cells sorted from blood. The chain recombines TRBV27 with TRBJ2-1; D uncertain. This receptor was obtained from a man aged 25 to 40 in good health. This chain's CDR3 is CASSGSPLGYNEQFF. CDR3 nucleotide sequence: TGTGCCAGCAGTGGATCCCCCCTTGGTTACAATGAGCAGTTCTTC.